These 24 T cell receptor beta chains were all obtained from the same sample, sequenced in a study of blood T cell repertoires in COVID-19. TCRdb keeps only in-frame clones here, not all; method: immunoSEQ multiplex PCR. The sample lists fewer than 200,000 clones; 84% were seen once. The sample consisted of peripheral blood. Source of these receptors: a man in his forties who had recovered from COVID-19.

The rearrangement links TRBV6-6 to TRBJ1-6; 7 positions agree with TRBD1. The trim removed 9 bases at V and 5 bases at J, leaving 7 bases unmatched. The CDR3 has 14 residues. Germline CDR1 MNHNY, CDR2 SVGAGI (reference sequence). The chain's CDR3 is CASSETGNNSPLHF. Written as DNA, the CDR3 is TGTGCCAGTTCGGAGACAGGGAATAATTCACCCCTCCACTTT.

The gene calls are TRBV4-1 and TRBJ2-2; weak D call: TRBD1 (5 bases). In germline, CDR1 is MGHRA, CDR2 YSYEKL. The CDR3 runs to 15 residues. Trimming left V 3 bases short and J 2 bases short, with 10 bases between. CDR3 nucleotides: TGCGCCAGCAGCCACACGACAGTAAACACCGGGGAGCTGTTTTTT. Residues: CASSHTTVNTGELFF.

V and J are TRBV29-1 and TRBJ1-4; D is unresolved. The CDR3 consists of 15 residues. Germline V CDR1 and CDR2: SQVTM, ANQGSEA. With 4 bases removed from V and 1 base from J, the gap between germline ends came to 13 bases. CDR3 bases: TGCAGCGTTGTTATTCCGGAGGTAACTAATGAAAAACTGTTTTTT. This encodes CSVVIPEVTNEKLFF.

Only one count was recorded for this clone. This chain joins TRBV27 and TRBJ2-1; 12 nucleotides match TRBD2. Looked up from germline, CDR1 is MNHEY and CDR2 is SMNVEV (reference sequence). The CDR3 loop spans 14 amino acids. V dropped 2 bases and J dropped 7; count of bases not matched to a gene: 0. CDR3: CASSLLAGGNEQFF. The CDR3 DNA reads TGTGCCAGCAGTTTACTAGCGGGAGGGAATGAGCAGTTCTTC.

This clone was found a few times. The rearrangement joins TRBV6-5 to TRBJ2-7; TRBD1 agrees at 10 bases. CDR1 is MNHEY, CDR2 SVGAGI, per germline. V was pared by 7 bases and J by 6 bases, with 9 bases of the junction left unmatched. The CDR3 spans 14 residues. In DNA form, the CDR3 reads TGTGCCAGCACCCCCTGGGACAGGGGTAGCGAGCAGTACTTC. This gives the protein CASTPWDRGSEQYF.

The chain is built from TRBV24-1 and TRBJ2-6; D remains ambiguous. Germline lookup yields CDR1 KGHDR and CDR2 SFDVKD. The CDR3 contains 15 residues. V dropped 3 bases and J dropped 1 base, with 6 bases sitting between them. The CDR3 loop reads CATSDAGSGANVLTF. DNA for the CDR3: TGTGCCACCAGTGATGCAGGATCTGGGGCCAACGTCCTGACTTTC.

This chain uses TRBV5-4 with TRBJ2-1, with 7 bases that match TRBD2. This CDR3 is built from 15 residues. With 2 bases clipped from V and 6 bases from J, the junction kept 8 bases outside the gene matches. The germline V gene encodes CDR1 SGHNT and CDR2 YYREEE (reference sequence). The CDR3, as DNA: TGTGCCAGCAGCTTCGGCGGGAGTTTGGGCAATGAGCAGTTCTTC. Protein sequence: CASSFGGSLGNEQFF.

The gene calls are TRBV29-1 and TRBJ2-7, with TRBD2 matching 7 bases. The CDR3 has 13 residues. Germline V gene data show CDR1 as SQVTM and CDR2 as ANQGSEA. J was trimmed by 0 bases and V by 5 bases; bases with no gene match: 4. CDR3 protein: CSVWGGVSYEQYF. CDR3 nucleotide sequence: TGCAGCGTTTGGGGGGGAGTCTCCTACGAGCAGTACTTC.

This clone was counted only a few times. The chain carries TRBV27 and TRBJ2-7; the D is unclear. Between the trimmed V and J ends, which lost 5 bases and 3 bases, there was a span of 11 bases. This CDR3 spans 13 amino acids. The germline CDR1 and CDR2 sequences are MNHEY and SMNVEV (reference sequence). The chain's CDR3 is CASSIILGYEQYF. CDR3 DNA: TGTGCCAGCAGTATAATTCTAGGCTACGAGCAGTACTTC.

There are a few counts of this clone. This chain's CDR3 is CASSQDLEVSEQYF. The CDR3, as DNA: TGCGCCAGCAGCCAAGACTTGGAGGTTTCCGAGCAGTACTTC. The chain links TRBV4-1 to TRBJ2-7; D perhaps matches TRBD2 (5 bases). CDR1 and CDR2 from the germline V gene are MGHRA and YSYEKL. The CDR3 is 14 amino acids. The V gene lost 0 bases and the J gene lost 6 bases, with 12 bases spanning the gap.

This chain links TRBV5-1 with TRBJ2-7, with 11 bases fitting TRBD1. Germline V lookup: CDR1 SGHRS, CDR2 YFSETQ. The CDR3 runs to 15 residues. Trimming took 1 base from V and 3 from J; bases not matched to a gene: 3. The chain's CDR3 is CASSLLGTGGYEQYF. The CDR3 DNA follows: TGCGCCAGCAGCTTGTTGGGGACAGGGGGCTACGAGCAGTACTTC.

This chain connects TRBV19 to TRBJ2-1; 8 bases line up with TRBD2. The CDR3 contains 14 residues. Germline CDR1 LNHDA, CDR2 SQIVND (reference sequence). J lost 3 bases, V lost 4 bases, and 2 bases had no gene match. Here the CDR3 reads CASSSSGNYNEQFF. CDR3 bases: TGTGCCAGTAGTAGTAGCGGGAACTACAATGAGCAGTTCTTC.

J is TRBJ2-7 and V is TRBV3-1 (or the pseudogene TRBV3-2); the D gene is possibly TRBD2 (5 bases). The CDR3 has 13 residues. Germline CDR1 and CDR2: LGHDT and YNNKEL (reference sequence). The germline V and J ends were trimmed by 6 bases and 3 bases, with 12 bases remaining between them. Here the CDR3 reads CASREAGRYEQYF. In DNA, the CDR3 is TGTGCCAGCAGGGAGGCAGGACGCTACGAGCAGTACTTC.

The CDR3 loop is CASRAGTSGSHEQYF. CDR3 nucleotides: TGTGCCAGCAGGGCCGGGACTAGCGGGAGTCACGAGCAGTACTTC. The chain employs TRBV2 and TRBJ2-7; TRBD2 matches at 14 bases. The germline CDR1 and CDR2 sequences are SNHLY and FYNNEI. The CDR3 contains 15 residues. J was trimmed by 5 bases and V by 6 bases; bases with no gene match: 6.

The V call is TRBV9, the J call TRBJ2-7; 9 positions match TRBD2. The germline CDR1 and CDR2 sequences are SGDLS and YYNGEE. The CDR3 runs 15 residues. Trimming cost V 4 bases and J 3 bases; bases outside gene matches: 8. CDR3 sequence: CASSLSSGDLYEQYF. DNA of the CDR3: TGTGCCAGCAGCCTTTCTAGCGGGGACCTCTACGAGCAGTACTTC. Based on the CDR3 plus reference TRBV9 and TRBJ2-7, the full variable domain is DSGVTQTPKHLITATGQRVTLRCSPRSGDLSVYWYQQSLDQGLQFLIQYYNGEERAKGNILERFSAQQFPDLHSELNLSSLELGDSALYFCASSLSSGDLYEQYFGPGTRLTVT.

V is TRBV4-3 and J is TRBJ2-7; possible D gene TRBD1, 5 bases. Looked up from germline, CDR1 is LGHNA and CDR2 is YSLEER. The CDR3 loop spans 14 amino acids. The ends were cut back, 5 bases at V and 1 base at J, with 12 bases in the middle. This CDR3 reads CASSVQTESYEQYF. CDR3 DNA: TGCGCCAGCAGCGTCCAGACAGAATCCTACGAGCAGTACTTC.

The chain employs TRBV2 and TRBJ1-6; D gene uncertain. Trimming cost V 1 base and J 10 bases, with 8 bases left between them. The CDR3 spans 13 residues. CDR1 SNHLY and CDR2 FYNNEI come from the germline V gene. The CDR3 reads CASSEGQASPLHF. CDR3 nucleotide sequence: TGTGCCAGCAGTGAAGGACAAGCCTCACCCCTCCACTTT.

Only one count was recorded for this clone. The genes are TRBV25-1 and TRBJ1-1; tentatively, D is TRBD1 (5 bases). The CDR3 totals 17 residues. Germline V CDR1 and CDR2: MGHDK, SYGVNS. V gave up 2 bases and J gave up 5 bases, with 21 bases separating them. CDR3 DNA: TGTGCCAGCAGTGAAGGGGCAAGTCGATGGGGGGAGACTGAAGCTTTCTTT. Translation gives CASSEGASRWGETEAFF. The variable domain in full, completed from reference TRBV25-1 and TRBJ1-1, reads EADIYQTPRYLVIGTGKKITLECSQTMGHDKMYWYQQDPGMELHLIHYSYGVNSTEKGDLSSESTVSRIRTEHFPLTLESARPSHTSQYLCASSEGASRWGETEAFFGQGTRLTVV.

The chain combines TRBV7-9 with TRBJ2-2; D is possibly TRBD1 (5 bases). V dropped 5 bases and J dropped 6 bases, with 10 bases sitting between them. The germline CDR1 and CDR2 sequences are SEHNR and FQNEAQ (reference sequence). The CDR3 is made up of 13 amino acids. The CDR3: CASSVLGAGELFF. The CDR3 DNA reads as TGTGCCAGCAGCGTCTTAGGGGCCGGGGAGCTGTTTTTT. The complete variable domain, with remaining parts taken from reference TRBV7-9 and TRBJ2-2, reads DTGVSQNPRHKITKRGQNVTFRCDPISEHNRLYWYRQTLGQGPEFLTYFQNEAQLEKSRLLSDRFSAERPKGSFSTLEIQRTEQGDSAMYLCASSVLGAGELFFGEGSRLTVL.

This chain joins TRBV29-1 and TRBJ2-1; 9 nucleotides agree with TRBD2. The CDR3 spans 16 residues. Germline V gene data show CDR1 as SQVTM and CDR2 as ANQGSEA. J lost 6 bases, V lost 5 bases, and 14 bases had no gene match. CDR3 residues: CSVMRSGRERRNEQFF. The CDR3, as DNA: TGCAGCGTTATGCGTAGCGGGAGAGAGCGGCGCAATGAGCAGTTCTTC.

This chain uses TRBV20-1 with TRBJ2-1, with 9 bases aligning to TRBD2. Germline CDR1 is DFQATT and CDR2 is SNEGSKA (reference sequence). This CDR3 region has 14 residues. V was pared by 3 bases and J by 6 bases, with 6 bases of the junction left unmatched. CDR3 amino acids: CSASRAGGVNEQFF. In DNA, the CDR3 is TGCAGTGCTAGTAGGGCGGGAGGGGTCAATGAGCAGTTCTTC.

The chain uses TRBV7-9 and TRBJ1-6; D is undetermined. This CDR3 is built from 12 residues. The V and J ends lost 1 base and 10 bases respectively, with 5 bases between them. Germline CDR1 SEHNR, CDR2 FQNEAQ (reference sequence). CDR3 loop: CASSLGYSPLHF. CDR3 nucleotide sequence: TGTGCCAGCAGCTTAGGCTACTCACCCCTCCACTTT.

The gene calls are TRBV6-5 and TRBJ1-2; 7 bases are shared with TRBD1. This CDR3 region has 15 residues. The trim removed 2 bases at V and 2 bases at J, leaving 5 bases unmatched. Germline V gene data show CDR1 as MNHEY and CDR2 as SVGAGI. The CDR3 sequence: CASSYNRGRNYGYTF. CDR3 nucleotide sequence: TGTGCCAGCAGTTACAATAGGGGGCGCAACTATGGCTACACCTTC.

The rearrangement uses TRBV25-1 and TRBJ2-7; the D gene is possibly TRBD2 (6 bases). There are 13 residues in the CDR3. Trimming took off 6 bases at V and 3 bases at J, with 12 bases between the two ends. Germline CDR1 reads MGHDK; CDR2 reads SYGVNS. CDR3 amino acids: CASSGTGLYEQYF. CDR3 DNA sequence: TGTGCCAGCAGCGGGACGGGACTCTACGAGCAGTACTTC.